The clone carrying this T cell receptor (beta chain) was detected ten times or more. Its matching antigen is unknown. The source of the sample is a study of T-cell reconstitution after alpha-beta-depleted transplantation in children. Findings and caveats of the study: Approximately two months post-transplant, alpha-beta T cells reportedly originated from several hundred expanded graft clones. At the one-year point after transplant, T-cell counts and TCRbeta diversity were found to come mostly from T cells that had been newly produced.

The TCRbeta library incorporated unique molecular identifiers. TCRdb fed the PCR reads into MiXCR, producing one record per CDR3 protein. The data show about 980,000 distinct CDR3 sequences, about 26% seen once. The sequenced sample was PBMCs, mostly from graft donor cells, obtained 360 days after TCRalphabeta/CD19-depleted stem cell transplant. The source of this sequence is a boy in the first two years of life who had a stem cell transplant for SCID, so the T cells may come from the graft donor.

CDR3 region: CASSLATTSLQSSYNEQFF. For the CDR3, the DNA is TGTGCCAGCAGCTTGGCAACGACCTCCCTTCAGAGCTCCTACAATGAGCAGTTCTTC. The gene calls are TRBV5-4 and TRBJ2-1; D remains unclear. The CDR3 totals 19 residues. Between the trimmed V and J ends, which lost 0 bases and 0 bases, there was a span of 19 bases. Germline lookup yields CDR1 SGHNT and CDR2 YYREEE (reference sequence). Full variable domain (remainder filled in from reference TRBV5-4 and TRBJ2-1): ETGVTQSPTHLIKTRGQQVTLRCSSQSGHNTVSWYQQALGQGPQFIFQYYREEENGRGNFPPRFSGLQFPNYSSELNVNALELDDSALYLCASSLATTSLQSSYNEQFFGPGTRLTVL.